This T cell receptor beta chain was documented in a study of blood T cell repertoires in COVID-19. Across the whole study: From the United States, Italy and Spain came samples of acute and convalescent COVID-19. PBMCs, B-cell-depleted T cells, or T cells were the source of the cDNA or gDNA that made up the material.

Original processing methods: By means of reference gene primer amplification, nucleated cell counts were estimated. The repertoire was sequenced with immunoSEQ multiplex PCR; TCRdb's copy has only in-frame clones and lacks some. V and J calls and clone size come straight from that table; D and trimming were deduced from the DNA. This sample has under 200,000 clones, with about 90% found just once. There are 16 residues in the CDR3. V dropped 3 bases and J dropped 1 base, with 13 bases sitting between them. CDR1 is SGHAT and CDR2 is FQNNGV in the germline V gene. Sequencing was carried out using peripheral blood. The receptor comes from a man aged 40-49 years with active or convalescent COVID-19. This chain uses TRBV11-2 with TRBJ2-4; D uncertain. Here the CDR3 reads CASSLSLLGAKNIQYF. CDR3 DNA sequence: TGTGCCAGCAGCTTGTCCCTGCTCGGGGCCAAAAACATTCAGTACTTC.